This passage covers 5 T cell receptor beta chains from one sample sequenced in a study of T cells in Graves' hyperthyroidism and ophthalmopathy. Template material for amplifying TCR beta CDR3 regions consisted of RNA transcripts. With the HTBI primer set, the TCR CDR3 went through a first round of RT-PCR. MiXCR, applied by TCRdb to the multiplex PCR reads, yields one record per CDR3 protein. This sample has roughly 720,000 distinct CDR3 sequences, with approximately 15% found just once. Sequenced: blood. All receptors derive from a man aged 50 to 60 with Graves' hyperthyroidism.

This clonotype was recorded at least ten times. The rearrangement links TRBV20-1 to TRBJ2-1, with a weak D call TRBD2 (6 bases). CDR1 and CDR2 (germline): DFQATT, SNEGSKA (reference sequence). There are 14 residues in the CDR3. Between the trimmed V and J ends, which lost 0 bases and 10 bases, there was a span of 16 bases. The CDR3 here is CSARDTSLAGEQFF. The DNA of the CDR3 is TGCAGTGCTAGAGATACTAGCTTGGCGGGGGAGCAGTTCTTC.

Points on this clonotype: A read error may explain this, as a much larger clone is one base away. The chain's CDR3 is CASSFRESGANVLTF. The CDR3 coding sequence is TGTGCCAGCAGTTTTCGGGAGTCTGGGGCCAACGTCCTGACTTTC. The chain links TRBV27 to TRBJ2-6, with D tentatively TRBD2 (6 bases). CDR1 MNHEY and CDR2 SMNVEV come from the germline V gene (reference sequence). The CDR3 covers 15 residues. The V and J ends lost 3 bases and 1 base respectively, with 7 bases between them.

The chain combines TRBV27 with TRBJ1-2; D is possibly TRBD1 (5 bases). The CDR3 is 12 amino acids. The germline V gene has CDR1 MNHEY and CDR2 SMNVEV (reference sequence). Between the trimmed V and J ends, which lost 6 bases and 6 bases, there was a span of 11 bases. The DNA of the CDR3 is TGTGCCAGCAGAACTTTCAGGGATGGCTACACCTTC. Encoded protein: CASRTFRDGYTF.

This clonotype was recorded many times. V is TRBV20-1 and J is TRBJ1-1; 8 positions agree with TRBD1. With 5 bases clipped from V and 2 bases from J, the junction kept 4 bases outside the gene matches. The germline V gene has CDR1 DFQATT and CDR2 SNEGSKA (reference sequence). CDR3 length: 13 amino acids. Here the CDR3 DNA reads TGCAGTGCTGGGGACAGGAGAAACACTGAAGCTTTCTTT. Protein sequence: CSAGDRRNTEAFF.

The chain combines TRBV19 with TRBJ2-1, with 12 bases fitting TRBD2. The V and J ends lost 4 bases and 4 bases, in that order; junction bases with no gene match: 8. The CDR3 is 17 residues long. The germline CDR1 and CDR2 sequences are LNHDA and SQIVND (reference sequence). CDR3 loop: CASSRSPLAGGYNEQFF. Here the CDR3 DNA reads TGTGCCAGTAGTAGAAGTCCCCTAGCGGGAGGGTACAATGAGCAGTTCTTC.